This T cell receptor beta chain was identified during a study of Ad26.COV2.S vaccination and SARS-CoV-2 variants. Looking at the study overall: The vaccine Ad26.COV2.S was put into the muscle once, or twice with 56 days between.

V was pared by 2 bases and J by 0 bases, with 3 bases of the junction left unmatched. Germline-derived CDR1 and CDR2 are MNHNY and SVGAGI (reference sequence). The CDR3 extends over 16 amino acids. Concerning this clone: Its antigen is not identified.

Treatment here: roughly 20 received Ad26.COV2.S at low or high dose, single or two shots; roughly 5 received placebo; per-sample allocation not given. Sampling occurred on day 63 after the first vaccine or placebo injection. The data were produced by immunoSEQ multiplex PCR, yet TCRdb's version contains in-frame clones alone and is incomplete. The repertoire holds 440,000 or so clones, 90% seen once, with about 4.4% in the top ten. Study-level results: Spike-specific responses of CD8+ and CD4+ T cells were reported to display substantial breadth after vaccination. Researchers cautioned that TCR breadth and depth analyses may have underestimated total T cell responses.

The source was peripheral blood, collected in a trial of Ad26.COV2.S vaccine versus placebo. The clonotype comes from a person between 18 and 65 years old who received the Ad26.COV2.S COVID-19 vaccine or a placebo. The chain links TRBV6-6 to TRBJ2-7; 11 nucleotides align to TRBD2. The CDR3 region has the DNA TGTGCCAGCAGTTACCCCGGGACTAGCGGCTCCTACGAGCAGTACTTC. It encodes CASSYPGTSGSYEQYF.